The sequence of this T cell receptor beta chain was determined in a study of CD8 T cells in Susac syndrome. V dropped 1 base and J dropped 6 bases, with 16 bases sitting between them. CDR1 SGDLS and CDR2 YYNGEE come from the germline V gene. CDR3 length: 15 residues. RNA totalling about 0.45 to 1 ug underwent reverse transcription with random hexamers. The immunoSEQ assay covered 54 Vbeta and 13 Jbeta segments for CDR3. MiXCR was run by TCRdb on the immunoSEQ multiplex PCR reads, yielding one entry per CDR3 protein. This sample carries around 280,000 distinct CDR3 sequences, just over 90% of them seen once, and the ten largest clones take about 0.07%. The authors carried out high-throughput sequencing of TCR beta. They applied it to CD8+ and CD4+ T cells obtained from blood. Negative isolation was used for CD8+ and CD4+ T cells and FACS enrichment for TEMRA cells.

The sequence was obtained from a human donor with multiple sclerosis. The gene calls are TRBV9 and TRBJ1-2, with a possible D match to TRBD1 (5 bases). The sequenced sample was CD4+ T cells from PBMCs. The CDR3 DNA follows: TGTGCCAGCAGCGTATCGCAAGGGGCCGGTGATGGCTACACCTTC. Protein product: CASSVSQGAGDGYTF.